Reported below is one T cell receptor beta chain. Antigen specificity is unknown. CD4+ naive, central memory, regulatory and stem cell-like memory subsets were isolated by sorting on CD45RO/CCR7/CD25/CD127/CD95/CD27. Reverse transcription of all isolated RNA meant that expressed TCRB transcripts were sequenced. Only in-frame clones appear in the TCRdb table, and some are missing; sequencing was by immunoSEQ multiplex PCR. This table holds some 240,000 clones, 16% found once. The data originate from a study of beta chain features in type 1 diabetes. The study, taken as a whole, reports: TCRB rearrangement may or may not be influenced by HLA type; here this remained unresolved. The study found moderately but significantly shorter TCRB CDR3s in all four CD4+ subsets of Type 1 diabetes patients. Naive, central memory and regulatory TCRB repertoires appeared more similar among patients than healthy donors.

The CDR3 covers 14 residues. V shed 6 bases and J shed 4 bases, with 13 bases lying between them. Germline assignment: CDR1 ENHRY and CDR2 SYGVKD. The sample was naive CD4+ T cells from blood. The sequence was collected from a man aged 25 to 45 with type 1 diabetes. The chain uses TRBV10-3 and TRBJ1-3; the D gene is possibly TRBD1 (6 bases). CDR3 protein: CAIRGTGKGNTIYF. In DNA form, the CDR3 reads TGTGCCATCAGGGGAACAGGGAAAGGAAACACCATATATTTT.